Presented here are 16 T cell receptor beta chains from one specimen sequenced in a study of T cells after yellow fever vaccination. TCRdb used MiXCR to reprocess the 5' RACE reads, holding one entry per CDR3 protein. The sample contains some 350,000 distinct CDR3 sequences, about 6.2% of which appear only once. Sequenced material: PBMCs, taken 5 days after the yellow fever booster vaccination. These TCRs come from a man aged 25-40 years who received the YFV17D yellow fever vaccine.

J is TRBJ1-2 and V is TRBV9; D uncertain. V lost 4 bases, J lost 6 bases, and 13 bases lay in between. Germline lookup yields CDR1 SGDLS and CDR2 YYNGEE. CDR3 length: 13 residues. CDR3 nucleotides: TGTGCCAGCAGCCCCCACAGCGTAGATGGCTACACCTTC. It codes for CASSPHSVDGYTF. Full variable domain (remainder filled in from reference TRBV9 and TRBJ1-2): DSGVTQTPKHLITATGQRVTLRCSPRSGDLSVYWYQQSLDQGLQFLIQYYNGEERAKGNILERFSAQQFPDLHSELNLSSLELGDSALYFCASSPHSVDGYTFGSGTRLTVV.

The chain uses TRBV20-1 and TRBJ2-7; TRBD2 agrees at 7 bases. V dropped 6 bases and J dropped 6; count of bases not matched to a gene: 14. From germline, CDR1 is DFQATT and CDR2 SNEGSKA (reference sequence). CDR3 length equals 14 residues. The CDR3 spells CSADRLAANGEQYF. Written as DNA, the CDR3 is TGCAGTGCCGATAGACTAGCAGCTAACGGCGAGCAGTACTTC.

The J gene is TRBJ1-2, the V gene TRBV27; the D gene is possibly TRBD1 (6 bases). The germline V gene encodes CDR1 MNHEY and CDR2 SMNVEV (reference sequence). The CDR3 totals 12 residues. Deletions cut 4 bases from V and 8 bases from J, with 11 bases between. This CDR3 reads CASSSPGDGYTF. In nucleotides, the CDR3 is TGTGCCAGCAGTTCCCCAGGGGACGGCTACACCTTC.

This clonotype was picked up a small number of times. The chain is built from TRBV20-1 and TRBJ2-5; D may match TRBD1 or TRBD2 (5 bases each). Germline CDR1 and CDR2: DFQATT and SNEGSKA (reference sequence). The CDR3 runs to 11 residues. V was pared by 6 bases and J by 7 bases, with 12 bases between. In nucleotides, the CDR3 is TGCAGTGCGGGACCAGGAGGGACCCAGTACTTC. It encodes CSAGPGGTQYF.

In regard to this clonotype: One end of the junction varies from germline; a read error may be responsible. In DNA form, the CDR3 reads TGTGCCAGTAGCAGTAGCGGATCGCGCACATATACGCAGTATTTT. Translation: CASSSSGSRTYTQYF. V and J are TRBV19 and TRBJ2-3; TRBD2 is a possible D gene (6 bases). CDR3 length: 15 amino acids. The germline gives CDR1 LNHDA, CDR2 SQIVND (reference sequence).

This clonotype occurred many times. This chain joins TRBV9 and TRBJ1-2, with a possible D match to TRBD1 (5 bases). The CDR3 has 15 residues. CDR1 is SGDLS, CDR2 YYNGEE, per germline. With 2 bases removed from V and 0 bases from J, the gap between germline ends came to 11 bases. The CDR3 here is CASSVGTGPNYGYTF. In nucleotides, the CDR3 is TGTGCCAGCAGCGTCGGGACCGGCCCTAACTATGGCTACACCTTC.

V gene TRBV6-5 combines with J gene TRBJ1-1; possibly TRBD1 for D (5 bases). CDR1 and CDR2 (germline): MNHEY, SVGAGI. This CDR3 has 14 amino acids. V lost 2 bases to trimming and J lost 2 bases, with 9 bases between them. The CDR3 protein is CASSYEGTNTEAFF. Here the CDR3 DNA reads TGTGCCAGCAGTTACGAGGGGACCAACACTGAAGCTTTCTTT.

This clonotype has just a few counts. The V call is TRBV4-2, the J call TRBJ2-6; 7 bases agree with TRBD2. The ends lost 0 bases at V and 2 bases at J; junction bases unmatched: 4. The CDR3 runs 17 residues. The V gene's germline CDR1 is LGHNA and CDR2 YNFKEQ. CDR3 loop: CASSQEAGVAGANVLTF. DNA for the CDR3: TGTGCCAGCAGCCAAGAGGCGGGGGTGGCTGGGGCCAACGTCCTGACTTTC.

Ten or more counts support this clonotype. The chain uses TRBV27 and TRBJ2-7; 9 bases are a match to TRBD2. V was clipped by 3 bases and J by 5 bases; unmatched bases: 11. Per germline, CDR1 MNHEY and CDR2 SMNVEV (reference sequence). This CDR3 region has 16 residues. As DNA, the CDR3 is TGTGCCAGCAGTTTTATTACTAGCGGGTATCTACACGAGCAGTACTTC. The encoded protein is CASSFITSGYLHEQYF.

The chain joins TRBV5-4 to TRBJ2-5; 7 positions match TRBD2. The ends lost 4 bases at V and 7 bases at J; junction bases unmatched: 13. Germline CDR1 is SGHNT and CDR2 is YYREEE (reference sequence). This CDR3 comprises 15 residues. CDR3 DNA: TGTGCCAGCAGCCAACCAGGACTAGAGATGGGGACCCAGTACTTC. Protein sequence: CASSQPGLEMGTQYF. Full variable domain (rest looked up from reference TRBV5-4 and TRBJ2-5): ETGVTQSPTHLIKTRGQQVTLRCSSQSGHNTVSWYQQALGQGPQFIFQYYREEENGRGNFPPRFSGLQFPNYSSELNVNALELDDSALYLCASSQPGLEMGTQYFGPGTRLLVL.

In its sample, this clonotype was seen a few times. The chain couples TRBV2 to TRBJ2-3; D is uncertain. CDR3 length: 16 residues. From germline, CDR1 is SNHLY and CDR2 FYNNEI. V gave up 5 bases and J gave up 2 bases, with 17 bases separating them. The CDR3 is CASSFHLVKVTDTQYF. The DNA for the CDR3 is TGTGCCAGCAGTTTCCATCTAGTTAAAGTCACAGATACGCAGTATTTT.

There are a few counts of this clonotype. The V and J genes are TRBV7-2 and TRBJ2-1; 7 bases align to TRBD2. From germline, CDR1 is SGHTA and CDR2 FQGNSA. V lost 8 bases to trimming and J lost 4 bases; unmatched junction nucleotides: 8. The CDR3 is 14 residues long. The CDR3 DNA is TGTGCCAGCTTTAAGCGCGGGAGTTACAATGAGCAGTTCTTC. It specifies CASFKRGSYNEQFF.

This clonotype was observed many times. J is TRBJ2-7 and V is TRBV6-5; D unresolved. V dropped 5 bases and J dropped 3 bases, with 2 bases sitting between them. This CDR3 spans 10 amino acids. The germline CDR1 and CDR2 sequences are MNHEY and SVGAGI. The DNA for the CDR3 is TGTGCCAGCAGTATCTACGAGCAGTACTTC. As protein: CASSIYEQYF.

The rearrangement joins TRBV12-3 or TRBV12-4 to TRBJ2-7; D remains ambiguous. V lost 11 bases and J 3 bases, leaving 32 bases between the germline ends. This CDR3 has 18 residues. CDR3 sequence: CAFCLPVGLDHKIYEQYF. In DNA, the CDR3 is TGTGCCTTCTGTTTACCCGTCGGGCTAGACCATAAAATCTACGAGCAGTACTTC.

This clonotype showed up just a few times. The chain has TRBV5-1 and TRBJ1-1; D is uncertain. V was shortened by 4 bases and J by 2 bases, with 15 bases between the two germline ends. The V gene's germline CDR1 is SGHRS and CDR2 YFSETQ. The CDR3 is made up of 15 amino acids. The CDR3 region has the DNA TGCGCCAGCAGCGAAAACTCGGGCCGTAACACTGAAGCTTTCTTT. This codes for CASSENSGRNTEAFF.

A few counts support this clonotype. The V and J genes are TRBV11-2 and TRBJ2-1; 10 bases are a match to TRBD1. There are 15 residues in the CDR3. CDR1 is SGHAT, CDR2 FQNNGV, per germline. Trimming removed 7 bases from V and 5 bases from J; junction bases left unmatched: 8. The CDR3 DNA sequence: TGTGCCAGCACCTCCCGGGACAGGGGTGACAATGAGCAGTTCTTC. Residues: CASTSRDRGDNEQFF.